This T cell receptor beta chain came from a study of OX40 agonist ivuxolimab in advanced cancers. The overall study: With a range of roughly 20 to 79, age averaged approximately 60 years, and roughly 80% were male. Study results and limitations: Both blood CD4+ and CD8+ T cells showed clonal growth by week 6 at 0.1 to 3.0 mg/kg. Mean expanded clone counts were higher in CD8+ than CD4+ T cells.

Turning to this clone: Antigen specificity is unknown.

Autoimmune disease history or systemic immunosuppression barred patients. The CDR3 runs 19 residues. V dropped 1 base and J dropped 5 bases, with 26 bases sitting between them. Germline assignment: CDR1 SGHDN and CDR2 FVKESK. Generated by immunoSEQ multiplex PCR, the TCRdb table keeps only in-frame clones and is missing some. The table lists about 48,000 clones, approximately 78% of them singletons. This TCR was sampled from an adult with an advanced solid tumor such as melanoma, head and neck, liver or kidney cancer. The V and J genes are TRBV14 and TRBJ2-5; TRBD2 is a possible D gene (6 bases). This sample comprised CD4+ or CD8+ T cells sorted from blood, obtained in a trial of the OX40 agonist ivuxolimab. CDR3 DNA: TGTGCCAGCAGCCAAGGATTGTTCGGGACGGAGGGCAAGCGGGAGACCCAGTACTTC. Protein: CASSQGLFGTEGKRETQYF. The whole variable domain, filled in from reference TRBV14 and TRBJ2-5, reads EAGVTQFPSHSVIEKGQTVTLRCDPISGHDNLYWYRRVMGKEIKFLLHFVKESKQDESGMPNNRFLAERTGGTYSTLKVQPAELEDSGVYFCASSQGLFGTEGKRETQYFGPGTRLLVL.